These T cell receptor beta chains were read from a single sample in a study of siplizumab effects on memory and regulatory T cells. Assay used: immunoSEQ multiplex PCR; TCRdb lists only in-frame clones, some missing. The top ten hold around 13% of the sample, which has fewer than 110,000 clones, 85% to 95% seen once. Sequenced sample: non-Treg CD4+ T cells sorted from blood. The receptors come from a human donor in good health. Each CDR3 is given with its conserved first and last residue. The D gene is left open where the match is weak. Clone size appears in some rows only: once, few, many, or a class for an expanded clone.

15 | NA | NA | TRBJ1-3 | TRBV6-5 | TGTGCCAGCAGTAGATCAGGGGTGTCGGGAAACACCATATATTTT | CASSRSGVSGNTIYF
14 | NA | once | TRBJ1-2 | TRBV19 | TGTGCCAGTAGTACGACGGCGACTTGGGATGGCTACACCTTC | CASSTTATWDGYTF
16 | NA | NA | TRBJ2-4 | TRBV18 | TGTGCCAGCTCACCAGGCGGTGTGCTAGCCAAAAACATTCAGTACTTC | CASSPGGVLAKNIQYF
15 | NA | NA | TRBJ1-4 | TRBV19 | TGTGCCAGTAGTATAGATGCAACAGGGTATGAAAAACTGTTTTTT | CASSIDATGYEKLFF
10 | NA | NA | TRBJ1-2 | TRBV20-1 | TGCAGTGCTAGAGAGACGGGCTACACCTTC | CSARETGYTF
13 | NA | NA | TRBJ1-1 | TRBV6-5 | TGTGCCAGCAGTAGGGGGATGAACACTGAAGCTTTCTTT | CASSRGMNTEAFF
14 | NA | NA | TRBJ2-3 | TRBV6-1 | TGTGCCACTTCCAGGGGTGGTAGCACAGATACGCAGTATTTT | CATSRGGSTDTQYF
14 | NA | NA | TRBJ1-2 | TRBV5-1 | TGCGCCAGCAGCTTGGGTCAGCTTAACTATGGCTACACCTTC | CASSLGQLNYGYTF
13 | NA | NA | TRBJ2-7 | TRBV21-1 | TGTGCCAGCAGCAAAACGGACACCTACGAGCAGTACTTC | CASSKTDTYEQYF
18 | TRBD1 | NA | TRBJ2-6 | TRBV10-3 | TGTGCCATCAGTGATAGACAGGGTATGAGCTCTGGGGCCAACGTCCTGACTTTC | CAISDRQGMSSGANVLTF
13 | TRBD1 | NA | TRBJ1-4 | TRBV7-8 | TGTGCCAGCAGCTTAACAGGGGGTGAAAAACTGTTTTTT | CASSLTGGEKLFF
14 | TRBD1 | NA | TRBJ1-3 | TRBV5-1 | TGCGCCAGCAGCATGGGGACAGATGGAAACACCATATATTTT | CASSMGTDGNTIYF
16 | TRBD1 | once | TRBJ1-4 | TRBV4-2 | TGTGCCAGCAGCCAAGATCAGGGGGCAACTAATGAAAAACTGTTTTTT | CASSQDQGATNEKLFF
14 | TRBD2 | once | TRBJ2-3 | TRBV11-3 | TGTGCCAGCAGCTCGACTAGCGGGAGCGGGGGGCAGTATTTT | CASSSTSGSGGQYF
14 | TRBD1 | once | TRBJ1-5 | TRBV7-2 | TGTGCCAGCAGCTTAGTCAGGGGGAATCAGCCCCAGCATTTT | CASSLVRGNQPQHF
15 | NA | once | TRBJ2-2 | TRBV5-1 | TGCGCCAGCAGCGGTGGGCTAGCAGGCACCGGGGAGCTGTTTTTT | CASSGGLAGTGELFF
15 | TRBD2 | few | TRBJ2-1 | TRBV2 | TGTGCCAGCAGCCCGGGACTAGCGGGAACCCAGGAGCAGTTCTTC | CASSPGLAGTQEQFF
12 | NA | NA | TRBJ2-5 | TRBV5-6 | TGTGCCAGCAGCCCCATCGGGGAGACCCAGTACTTC | CASSPIGETQYF
13 | NA | NA | TRBJ2-7 | TRBV5-1 | TGCGCCAGCAGCTTGGGGGGGACCTACGTGCAGTACTTC | CASSLGGTYVQYF
14 | NA | NA | TRBJ2-3 | TRBV18 | TGTGCCAGCTCACCAAGAACAGACACAGATACGCAGTATTTT | CASSPRTDTDTQYF
14 | NA | NA | TRBJ1-1 | TRBV5-1 | TGCGCCAGCAGCTTGGGGCCGAGGAACACTGAAGCTTTCTTT | CASSLGPRNTEAFF
14 | TRBD1 | NA | TRBJ1-2 | TRBV25-1 | TGTGCCAGCAAGAGAGGGACAGGGGGGTTTGGCTACACCTTC | CASKRGTGGFGYTF
11 | NA | NA | TRBJ1-1 | TRBV29-1 | TGCAGCGCCACAGAGAACACTGAAGCTTTCTTT | CSATENTEAFF
15 | NA | NA | TRBJ1-5 | TRBV5-6 | TGTGCCAGCAGCTTGGGACACTATAGCAATCAGCCCCAGCATTTT | CASSLGHYSNQPQHF
12 | NA | NA | TRBJ1-5 | TRBV7-2 | TGTGCCAGCGGGACAAACAATCAGCCCCAGCATTTT | CASGTNNQPQHF
15 | TRBD1 | NA | TRBJ1-1 | TRBV7-3 | TGTGCCAGCAGCTTAGATCGGGACAGAAACACTGAAGCTTTCTTT | CASSLDRDRNTEAFF
11 | NA | NA | TRBJ2-3 | TRBV20-1 | TGCAGTGCTAGCAGCACAGATACGCAGTATTTT | CSASSTDTQYF
15 | NA | NA | TRBJ1-3 | TRBV6-1 | TGTGCCAGCAGTTCCACGGGCTACTCCGGAAACACCATATATTTT | CASSSTGYSGNTIYF
14 | NA | once | TRBJ1-1 | TRBV10-3 | TGTGCCATCAGTGACGGGGAATCGGGCACTGAAGCTTTCTTT | CAISDGESGTEAFF
15 | NA | NA | TRBJ2-7 | TRBV28 | TGTGCCAGCAGTCAGGGCGGGGCCAGTCTCTACGAGCAGTACTTC | CASSQGGASLYEQYF
16 | TRBD2 | NA | TRBJ2-1 | TRBV15 | TGTGCCACCAGCAGGGGTAGCGGGAGCTCCTACAATGAGCAGTTCTTC | CATSRGSGSSYNEQFF
15 | NA | NA | TRBJ2-7 | TRBV4-1 | TGCGCCAGCAGCCAAGTTGGGCGCCGAGCCTACGAGCAGTACTTC | CASSQVGRRAYEQYF